Listed here are 8 T cell receptor beta chains from one sample, sequenced in a study of OX40 agonist ivuxolimab in advanced cancers. Library preparation used the immunoSEQ multiplex PCR assay. TCRdb limited this immuneACCESS table to in-frame rearrangements with V and J called. A share of clones is missing; checked studies link under half to unresolved V genes, and the rest is unexplained. Present in this sample are about 76,000 clones, roughly nine tenths of which were seen just once. The ten biggest clones cover about an eighth of the sample. Sequenced material: CD4+ or CD8+ T cells sorted from blood, taken in a trial of the OX40 agonist ivuxolimab. These receptors originate from an adult with an advanced solid tumor such as melanoma, head and neck, liver or kidney cancer.

The chain combines TRBV19 with TRBJ2-7, with TRBD1 identical over 8 bases. This CDR3 has 14 residues. Germline assignment: CDR1 LNHDA and CDR2 SQIVND (reference sequence). V trimming: 3 bases; J trimming: 7 bases; junction bases outside the gene matches: 8. The CDR3 coding sequence is TGTGCCAGTAGTATCACGGCAGGGGGCGGGGAGCAGTACTTC. It translates to CASSITAGGGEQYF.

The count of this clone is one. J is TRBJ2-7 and V is TRBV20-1; D gene uncertain. The V gene lost 5 bases and the J gene lost 4 bases, with 9 bases spanning the gap. There are 11 residues in the CDR3. Germline loops: CDR1 DFQATT, CDR2 SNEGSKA (reference sequence). CDR3 residues: CSAPDGYEQYF. Here the CDR3 DNA reads TGCAGTGCTCCGGATGGGTACGAGCAGTACTTC.

As for this clone: Mismatch with germline at one junction end may stem from a read error. This sequence joins TRBV4-1 and TRBJ2-5; D gene unclear. Germline V lookup: CDR1 MGHRA, CDR2 YSYEKL. This CDR3 has 16 amino acids. The CDR3 loop reads CASSQDMAGTQGTQYF. DNA of the CDR3: TGCGCCAGCAGCCAAGATATGGCAGGAACACAAGGGACCCAGTACTTC.

The gene calls are TRBV20-1 and TRBJ2-1; D is perhaps TRBD2 (6 bases). The CDR3 is made up of 11 amino acids. CDR1 is DFQATT and CDR2 is SNEGSKA in the germline V gene (reference sequence). V lost 5 bases, J lost 10 bases, and 12 bases lay in between. The CDR3, as DNA: TGCAGTGCTGGCGGGGAGAGGGAGCAGTTCTTC. Residues: CSAGGEREQFF.

The V and J genes are TRBV7-9 and TRBJ2-5; a possible D gene is TRBD1 (5 bases). With 2 bases removed from V and 9 bases from J, the gap between germline ends came to 19 bases. Germline lookup yields CDR1 SEHNR and CDR2 FQNEAQ (reference sequence). This CDR3 is 15 amino acids long. CDR3 residues: CASSLMGRALWAQYF. In DNA form, the CDR3 reads TGTGCCAGCAGCTTAATGGGCAGGGCTCTGTGGGCCCAGTACTTC.

The chain recombines TRBV2 with TRBJ2-5; weak D call: TRBD1 (5 bases). The CDR3 totals 13 residues. CDR1 and CDR2 (germline): SNHLY, FYNNEI. The ends were cut back, 5 bases at V and 9 bases at J, with 16 bases in the middle. CDR3 sequence: CASSRSQALSQYF. CDR3 nucleotide sequence: TGTGCCAGCAGTCGATCACAGGCCCTATCCCAGTACTTC.

This rearrangement joins TRBV6-6 to TRBJ2-7, with TRBD2 matching 8 bases. This CDR3 is built from 13 residues. The germline V gene has CDR1 MNHNY and CDR2 SVGAGI (reference sequence). V lost 2 bases to trimming and J lost 3 bases; unmatched junction nucleotides: 0. CDR3 sequence reads: CASSYLAGYEQYF. DNA for the CDR3: TGTGCCAGCAGTTACCTAGCGGGCTACGAGCAGTACTTC.

This chain uses TRBV5-1 with TRBJ2-7; 7 positions agree with TRBD1. This CDR3 is built from 15 residues. V was clipped by 0 bases and J by 4 bases; unmatched bases: 7. The germline gives CDR1 SGHRS, CDR2 YFSETQ. CDR3 nucleotides: TGCGCCAGCAGCTTGGTCCCCGGGACAGAATACGAGCAGTACTTC. Its translation is CASSLVPGTEYEQYF.